The 2 T cell receptor beta chains below all came from one sample that was sequenced in a study of cytomegalovirus exposure and HLA in healthy donors. The PCR contained 60 Vbeta and 13 Jbeta primers. Profiled with immunoSEQ multiplex PCR; TCRdb holds only in-frame clones, not every one. The table lists roughly 200,000 clones, over 70% of them singletons, with 2.7% in the top ten. The specimen was PBMCs. The source is a woman aged 55-69 years in good health and CMV-seropositive.

The chain carries TRBV6-1 and TRBJ2-5; tentatively, D is TRBD1 (6 bases). This CDR3 contains 13 residues. Per the germline V gene, CDR1 is MNHNS and CDR2 is SASEGT. Trimming cost V 7 bases and J 2 bases, with 11 bases left between them. CDR3 amino acids: CASTRQDQETQYF. The CDR3 DNA sequence: TGTGCCAGCACACGACAGGATCAAGAGACCCAGTACTTC.

This clone appeared a few times. The gene calls are TRBV15 and TRBJ1-1; maybe TRBD1 (5 bases). The CDR3 consists of 16 residues. Germline V gene lookup returns CDR1 LNHNV and CDR2 YYDKDF (reference sequence). V shed 1 base and J shed 3 bases, with 15 bases lying between them. The CDR3 DNA sequence: TGTGCCACCAGCAGAGGCCTGAAGGGGTCCTACACTGAAGCTTTCTTT. It codes for CATSRGLKGSYTEAFF.